The rows below give T cell receptor beta chains drawn from one sample of a study of beta chain features in type 1 diabetes. Data came from immunoSEQ multiplex PCR; TCRdb stores just in-frame clones and leaves some out. The top ten hold 0.035% to 0.045% of the sample, which has over 650,000 clones, around 15% seen once. Sequences were obtained from naive CD4+ T cells from blood. The receptors originated from a man between 18 and 35 years old with type 1 diabetes. CDR3s include the opening cysteine and the closing phenylalanine or tryptophan. Fields, in order: clone size, D gene, V gene, J gene, CDR3 protein, CDR3 DNA. A D gene is named only where the DNA matches it firmly. Clone sizes are given selectively: once, few, many, or a class where the clone is expanded.

size: few; D: -; V: TRBV30; J: TRBJ1-2; CDR3: CAWTENYGYTF; DNA: TGTGCCTGGACAGAGAACTATGGCTACACCTTC
size: -; D: -; V: TRBV11-2; J: TRBJ2-7; CDR3: CASSLSRIYEQYF; DNA: TGTGCCAGCAGCTTAAGCAGGATCTACGAGCAGTACTTC
size: -; D: -; V: TRBV7-9; J: TRBJ2-5; CDR3: CASSPRGTEGETQYF; DNA: TGTGCCAGCAGCCCCCGAGGTACCGAGGGAGAGACCCAGTACTTC
size: few; D: TRBD1; V: TRBV28; J: TRBJ1-4; CDR3: CASSPGTAGKLFF; DNA: TGTGCCAGCAGTCCAGGGACAGCCGGAAAACTGTTTTTT
size: few; D: -; V: TRBV7-2; J: TRBJ2-7; CDR3: CASSSGASYEQYF; DNA: TGTGCCAGCAGCTCGGGTGCTTCCTACGAGCAGTACTTC
size: -; D: -; V: TRBV21-1; J: TRBJ2-7; CDR3: CASRPDRVNEQYF; DNA: TGTGCCAGCAGACCCGACAGGGTCAACGAGCAGTACTTC
size: few; D: -; V: TRBV6-6; J: TRBJ2-5; CDR3: CASSTQETQYF; DNA: TGTGCCAGCAGTACGCAAGAGACCCAGTACTTC
size: few; D: TRBD1; V: TRBV15; J: TRBJ1-1; CDR3: CATSRPTGGGTEAFF; DNA: TGTGCCACCAGCAGACCGACAGGGGGGGGCACTGAAGCTTTCTTT
size: few; D: -; V: TRBV9; J: TRBJ2-7; CDR3: CASSVEGRVYEQYF; DNA: TGTGCCAGCAGCGTAGAGGGCAGGGTGTACGAGCAGTACTTC
size: few; D: -; V: TRBV11-3; J: TRBJ2-7; CDR3: CASSRYSDGSYEQYF; DNA: TGTGCCAGCAGCCGGTATTCGGACGGATCCTACGAGCAGTACTTC
size: -; D: TRBD2; V: TRBV28; J: TRBJ2-5; CDR3: CATGPPGLAGGETQYF; DNA: TGTGCCACCGGACCACCGGGACTAGCGGGAGGAGAGACCCAGTACTTC
size: -; D: TRBD2; V: TRBV19; J: TRBJ2-1; CDR3: CASSRAGGTGGEQFF; DNA: TGTGCCAGTAGTAGAGCGGGAGGCACTGGGGGCGAGCAGTTCTTC
size: few; D: TRBD1; V: TRBV29-1; J: TRBJ1-1; CDR3: CSVNRGYTEAFF; DNA: TGCAGCGTTAACAGGGGGTACACTGAAGCTTTCTTT
size: -; D: -; V: TRBV30; J: TRBJ1-3; CDR3: CAWSVFQGYGNTIYF; DNA: TGTGCCTGGAGTGTATTTCAGGGATACGGAAACACCATATATTTT
size: -; D: -; V: TRBV15; J: TRBJ1-6; CDR3: CATSKDGVGSPLHF; DNA: TGTGCCACCAGTAAGGACGGGGTCGGTTCACCCCTCCACTTT
size: few; D: TRBD1; V: TRBV16; J: TRBJ1-1; CDR3: CASSQSETGGYTEAFF; DNA: TGTGCCAGCAGCCAATCTGAGACAGGGGGTTACACTGAAGCTTTCTTT
size: -; D: -; V: TRBV9; J: TRBJ1-1; CDR3: CASSPRGWDTEAFF; DNA: TGTGCCAGCAGCCCCCGAGGGTGGGACACTGAAGCTTTCTTT
size: -; D: TRBD1; V: TRBV27; J: TRBJ2-3; CDR3: CASSLGQGADTQYF; DNA: TGTGCCAGCAGCCTGGGACAGGGGGCAGATACGCAGTATTTT
size: -; D: -; V: TRBV5-1; J: TRBJ1-1; CDR3: CASSLSGPGNTEAFF; DNA: TGCGCCAGCAGCCTCTCCGGGCCAGGGAACACTGAAGCTTTCTTT
size: few; D: -; V: TRBV2; J: TRBJ2-1; CDR3: CAITTGRYNEQFF; DNA: TGTGCCATAACAACTGGCAGATACAATGAGCAGTTCTTC
size: -; D: -; V: TRBV7-2; J: TRBJ1-2; CDR3: CASSLNLIYGYTF; DNA: TGTGCCAGCAGCTTAAATCTCATCTATGGCTACACCTTC
size: -; D: TRBD1; V: TRBV4-1; J: TRBJ1-2; CDR3: CASSPRDSPLANYGYTF; DNA: TGCGCCAGCAGCCCTCGGGACAGCCCTTTAGCTAACTATGGCTACACCTTC
size: -; D: -; V: TRBV6-1; J: TRBJ2-7; CDR3: CASSDGSRYEQYF; DNA: TGTGCCAGCAGTGACGGGTCCCGCTACGAGCAGTACTTC
size: -; D: -; V: TRBV28; J: TRBJ1-1; CDR3: CASSPGTAVTEAFF; DNA: TGTGCCAGCAGTCCCGGGACCGCCGTCACTGAAGCTTTCTTT
size: few; D: -; V: TRBV27; J: TRBJ2-3; CDR3: CASKGGGGRTDTQYF; DNA: TGTGCCAGCAAGGGGGGAGGGGGCCGCACAGATACGCAGTATTTT
size: -; D: -; V: TRBV29-1; J: TRBJ1-3; CDR3: CSVGGRNSGNTIYF; DNA: TGCAGCGTTGGCGGACGGAACTCTGGAAACACCATATATTTT
size: -; D: TRBD2; V: TRBV5-4; J: TRBJ2-5; CDR3: CASSSGTSETQYF; DNA: TGTGCCAGCAGCTCCGGGACTAGCGAGACCCAGTACTTC
size: -; D: -; V: TRBV14; J: TRBJ1-1; CDR3: CASSQYLYGGSEAFF; DNA: TGTGCCAGCAGCCAATATTTGTATGGCGGTTCTGAAGCTTTCTTT
size: few; D: TRBD1; V: TRBV13; J: TRBJ2-1; CDR3: CASSSTPGTGYNEQFF; DNA: TGTGCCAGCAGCTCGACCCCCGGGACAGGGTACAATGAGCAGTTCTTC
size: -; D: -; V: TRBV10-1; J: TRBJ2-2; CDR3: CASRVAVGTGELFF; DNA: TGCGCCAGCAGGGTAGCGGTAGGCACCGGGGAGCTGTTTTTT
size: -; D: TRBD1; V: TRBV6-5; J: TRBJ1-1; CDR3: CASSYSGTGNTEAFF; DNA: TGTGCCAGCAGTTACTCGGGGACAGGGAACACTGAAGCTTTCTTT
size: -; D: TRBD2; V: TRBV9; J: TRBJ2-5; CDR3: CASSVNVAGGETQYF; DNA: TGTGCCAGCAGCGTCAATGTAGCGGGTGGAGAGACCCAGTACTTC
size: -; D: -; V: TRBV30; J: TRBJ1-6; CDR3: CAWSVLTQNSPLHF; DNA: TGTGCCTGGAGTGTATTGACCCAGAATTCACCCCTCCACTTT
size: few; D: -; V: TRBV2; J: TRBJ1-2; CDR3: CASSESRGKGNGYTF; DNA: TGTGCCAGCAGTGAAAGCAGGGGAAAAGGAAATGGCTACACCTTC
size: few; D: -; V: TRBV30; J: TRBJ2-7; CDR3: CAWSVLGAIPYEQYF; DNA: TGTGCCTGGAGTGTACTCGGCGCAATTCCCTACGAGCAGTACTTC
size: many; D: -; V: TRBV6-5; J: TRBJ2-1; CDR3: CASSHHLEQFF; DNA: TGTGCCAGCAGCCACCATTTAGAGCAGTTCTTC
size: -; D: TRBD2; V: TRBV7-6; J: TRBJ2-3; CDR3: CASSSPGGRAAGTDTQYF; DNA: TGTGCCAGCAGCTCGCCGGGCGGGAGGGCCGCTGGCACAGATACGCAGTATTTT
size: few; D: -; V: TRBV5-4; J: TRBJ2-5; CDR3: CASSLVGTQYF; DNA: TGTGCCAGCAGCTTGGTAGGGACCCAGTACTTC
size: -; D: TRBD1; V: TRBV4-1; J: TRBJ2-7; CDR3: CASSQPGQPYEQYF; DNA: TGCGCCAGCAGCCAGCCGGGACAGCCCTACGAGCAGTACTTC
size: -; D: -; V: TRBV5-4; J: TRBJ2-1; CDR3: CASSLPRGDEQFF; DNA: TGTGCCAGCAGCTTACCCAGAGGGGATGAGCAGTTCTTC
size: few; D: TRBD1; V: TRBV7-9; J: TRBJ1-2; CDR3: CASSSLAGTGNYGYTF; DNA: TGTGCCAGCAGCTCGCTCGCTGGGACAGGGAACTATGGCTACACCTTC
size: few; D: -; V: TRBV7-2; J: TRBJ1-1; CDR3: CASSLGGTQTTEAFF; DNA: TGTGCCAGCAGCTTAGGGGGGACTCAGACCACTGAAGCTTTCTTT
size: -; D: -; V: TRBV25-1; J: TRBJ1-1; CDR3: CASSDLQGNTEAFF; DNA: TGTGCCAGCAGTGATCTACAGGGAAACACTGAAGCTTTCTTT
size: few; D: TRBD1; V: TRBV18; J: TRBJ2-3; CDR3: CASSPPGTGDEDTQYF; DNA: TGTGCCAGCTCACCACCCGGGACAGGGGATGAAGATACGCAGTATTTT
size: -; D: -; V: TRBV28; J: TRBJ1-2; CDR3: CASSVMDVSNYGYTF; DNA: TGTGCCAGCAGTGTGATGGACGTCTCTAACTATGGCTACACCTTC
size: few; D: TRBD2; V: TRBV9; J: TRBJ2-1; CDR3: CASSVVLAGANEQFF; DNA: TGTGCCAGCAGCGTAGTACTAGCGGGAGCCAATGAGCAGTTCTTC
size: -; D: -; V: TRBV29-1; J: TRBJ2-1; CDR3: CSVEDWYTSLVNEQFF; DNA: TGCAGCGTTGAAGATTGGTACACCAGCTTGGTGAATGAGCAGTTCTTC
size: -; D: TRBD2; V: TRBV29-1; J: TRBJ2-2; CDR3: CSVNGVAGELTGELFF; DNA: TGCAGCGTCAACGGAGTAGCGGGAGAGCTCACCGGGGAGCTGTTTTTT
size: -; D: TRBD2; V: TRBV9; J: TRBJ2-3; CDR3: CASSVVSGGDTQYF; DNA: TGTGCCAGCAGCGTAGTCAGCGGGGGGGATACGCAGTATTTT
size: few; D: TRBD1; V: TRBV4-3; J: TRBJ1-1; CDR3: CASSQDLGQGTEAFF; DNA: TGCGCCAGCAGCCAAGATTTAGGACAGGGCACTGAAGCTTTCTTT
size: -; D: TRBD1; V: TRBV5-6; J: TRBJ2-2; CDR3: CASSSTGTVRGELFF; DNA: TGTGCCAGCAGCTCAACCGGGACAGTACGTGGGGAGCTGTTTTTT
size: -; D: TRBD1; V: TRBV7-2; J: TRBJ2-7; CDR3: CASSLDRAGSYEQYF; DNA: TGTGCCAGCAGCCTAGACAGGGCGGGCTCCTACGAGCAGTACTTC
size: -; D: TRBD2; V: TRBV9; J: TRBJ2-2; CDR3: CASSVGGRQNTGELFF; DNA: TGTGCCAGCAGCGTCGGCGGGAGGCAGAACACCGGGGAGCTGTTTTTT
size: few; D: TRBD2; V: TRBV9; J: TRBJ2-3; CDR3: CASSVTGTTYTDTQYF; DNA: TGTGCCAGCAGCGTAACCGGGACTACCTACACAGATACGCAGTATTTT
size: -; D: -; V: TRBV28; J: TRBJ1-1; CDR3: CASSSDSYKAFF; DNA: TGTGCCAGCAGTTCGGACAGCTACAAAGCTTTCTTT
size: -; D: TRBD1; V: TRBV5-1; J: TRBJ1-1; CDR3: CASSLEGQGFDTEAFF; DNA: TGCGCCAGCAGCTTGGAAGGACAGGGCTTTGACACTGAAGCTTTCTTT
size: -; D: -; V: TRBV9; J: TRBJ2-3; CDR3: CASTSPSTDTQYF; DNA: TGTGCCAGCACAAGTCCTAGCACAGATACGCAGTATTTT
size: -; D: -; V: TRBV30; J: TRBJ2-1; CDR3: CAWSTGRTSSYNEQFF; DNA: TGTGCCTGGTCCACGGGCCGAACTAGCTCCTACAATGAGCAGTTCTTC